Listed below are T cell receptor beta chains from one sample, sequenced in a study of T cell responses to AZD1222 COVID-19 vaccine. Here immunoSEQ multiplex PCR was the method, and the copy in TCRdb shows in-frame clones only, minus some. The sample holds just under 85,000 clones; 80% to 90% are singletons and the top ten take roughly 7.6%. The specimen was peripheral blood, collected on day 0 of AZD1222 vaccination. These receptors were taken from an adult in good health. Both conserved end residues are part of each CDR3. A D gene is named only where the DNA matches it firmly. Not all rows give a size; the values are once, few, many and, for expanded clones, a class.

CDR3 protein: CASSRFLAGVAYEQYF; CDR3 DNA: TGTGCCAGCAGCCGATTTCTAGCGGGAGTTGCCTACGAGCAGTACTTC; J gene: TRBJ2-7; clone size: NA; D gene: TRBD2; V gene: TRBV5-4
CDR3 protein: CATSSEVGAAYEQYF; CDR3 DNA: TGTGCCACCAGCTCCGAGGTAGGGGCGGCCTACGAGCAGTACTTC; J gene: TRBJ2-7; clone size: NA; D gene: NA; V gene: TRBV15
CDR3 protein: CATSAPGGQETQYF; CDR3 DNA: TGTGCCACCAGTGCTCCAGGGGGGCAAGAGACCCAGTACTTC; J gene: TRBJ2-5; clone size: NA; D gene: NA; V gene: TRBV24-1
CDR3 protein: CASSYLDRGGRYTF; CDR3 DNA: TGTGCCAGCAGTTACCTGGACAGGGGTGGTCGCTACACCTTC; J gene: TRBJ1-2; clone size: NA; D gene: TRBD1; V gene: TRBV6-6
CDR3 protein: CASSIPKPDRAADGYTF; CDR3 DNA: TGTGCCAGTAGTATCCCCAAACCCGACAGGGCGGCGGATGGCTACACCTTC; J gene: TRBJ1-2; clone size: NA; D gene: TRBD1; V gene: TRBV19
CDR3 protein: CASSEARVEAFF; CDR3 DNA: TGTGCCAGCAGTGAAGCGCGGGTTGAAGCTTTCTTT; J gene: TRBJ1-1; clone size: NA; D gene: NA; V gene: TRBV2
CDR3 protein: CAWSGSGVNTEAFF; CDR3 DNA: TGTGCCTGGAGTGGGTCTGGGGTAAACACTGAAGCTTTCTTT; J gene: TRBJ1-1; clone size: NA; D gene: NA; V gene: TRBV30
CDR3 protein: CAITPVQGTEAFF; CDR3 DNA: TGTGCCATCACTCCCGTCCAGGGCACTGAAGCTTTCTTT; J gene: TRBJ1-1; clone size: NA; D gene: NA; V gene: TRBV10-3
CDR3 protein: CASSLVRGYGTDTQYF; CDR3 DNA: TGCGCCAGCAGCTTGGTTAGAGGGTACGGCACAGATACGCAGTATTTT; J gene: TRBJ2-3; clone size: NA; D gene: NA; V gene: TRBV5-1
CDR3 protein: CASSERRAGANVLTF; CDR3 DNA: TGTGCCAGCAGTGAAAGGAGGGCTGGGGCCAACGTCCTGACTTTC; J gene: TRBJ2-6; clone size: NA; D gene: NA; V gene: TRBV7-2
CDR3 protein: CASSLEAGNTIYF; CDR3 DNA: TGTGCCAGCAGCTTAGAAGCAGGAAACACCATATATTTT; J gene: TRBJ1-3; clone size: NA; D gene: NA; V gene: TRBV7-8
CDR3 protein: CASSVGTAYNEQFF; CDR3 DNA: TGTGCCAGCAGCGTAGGGACAGCTTACAATGAGCAGTTCTTC; J gene: TRBJ2-1; clone size: NA; D gene: NA; V gene: TRBV9
CDR3 protein: CASSDPGTSGSNEQFF; CDR3 DNA: TGTGCCAGCAGTGACCCCGGGACTAGCGGGAGTAATGAGCAGTTCTTC; J gene: TRBJ2-1; clone size: NA; D gene: TRBD2; V gene: TRBV6-2/TRBV6-3
CDR3 protein: CASSSEGGNEKLFF; CDR3 DNA: TGTGCCAGCAGCTCCGAGGGGGGAAATGAAAAACTGTTTTTT; J gene: TRBJ1-4; clone size: once; D gene: NA; V gene: TRBV5-4
CDR3 protein: CASSLVGRGENEQYF; CDR3 DNA: TGTGCCAGCAGCTTAGTAGGTAGGGGAGAGAACGAGCAGTACTTC; J gene: TRBJ2-7; clone size: few; D gene: NA; V gene: TRBV7-2
CDR3 protein: CAGHPGQGHVLGNQPQHF; CDR3 DNA: TGTGCCGGCCACCCGGGACAGGGCCACGTCTTAGGCAATCAGCCCCAGCATTTT; J gene: TRBJ1-5; clone size: NA; D gene: TRBD1; V gene: TRBV28
CDR3 protein: CASSVVGVINEQYF; CDR3 DNA: TGTGCCAGCAGCGTAGTAGGGGTAATAAACGAGCAGTACTTC; J gene: TRBJ2-7; clone size: NA; D gene: NA; V gene: TRBV9
CDR3 protein: CASSIGAGPNEKLFF; CDR3 DNA: TGTGCCAGTAGTATAGGAGCGGGGCCGAATGAAAAACTGTTTTTT; J gene: TRBJ1-4; clone size: NA; D gene: NA; V gene: TRBV19
CDR3 protein: CASSEGPPWGEQFF; CDR3 DNA: TGTGCCAGCAGTGAAGGTCCCCCGTGGGGCGAGCAGTTCTTC; J gene: TRBJ2-1; clone size: NA; D gene: NA; V gene: TRBV25-1
CDR3 protein: CASSFTGSYEQYF; CDR3 DNA: TGTGCCAGTAGTTTTACGGGGTCCTACGAGCAGTACTTC; J gene: TRBJ2-7; clone size: NA; D gene: NA; V gene: TRBV19
CDR3 protein: CASSQGTYNEQFF; CDR3 DNA: TGCGCCAGCAGCCAGGGGACCTACAATGAGCAGTTCTTC; J gene: TRBJ2-1; clone size: NA; D gene: NA; V gene: TRBV4-3
CDR3 protein: CASSLAGELFF; CDR3 DNA: TGTGCCAGCAGCTTAGCCGGGGAGCTGTTTTTT; J gene: TRBJ2-2; clone size: NA; D gene: NA; V gene: TRBV7-8
CDR3 protein: CASRPRHLPYEQYF; CDR3 DNA: TGTGCCAGCAGGCCACGACACCTACCCTACGAGCAGTACTTC; J gene: TRBJ2-7; clone size: NA; D gene: NA; V gene: TRBV28
CDR3 protein: CASSSTVQETQYF; CDR3 DNA: TGCGCCAGCAGCTCGACAGTACAAGAGACCCAGTACTTC; J gene: TRBJ2-5; clone size: once; D gene: NA; V gene: TRBV10-1
CDR3 protein: CATTRGAEHNEQFF; CDR3 DNA: TGTGCCACCACGCGTGGGGCGGAGCACAATGAGCAGTTCTTC; J gene: TRBJ2-1; clone size: NA; D gene: NA; V gene: TRBV10-3
CDR3 protein: CASSTRDTDTQYF; CDR3 DNA: TGCGCCAGCAGCACCCGGGACACAGATACGCAGTATTTT; J gene: TRBJ2-3; clone size: NA; D gene: NA; V gene: TRBV5-1
CDR3 protein: CASSQISGSLNEQYF; CDR3 DNA: TGTGCCAGCAGCCAGATAAGCGGGAGTTTAAACGAGCAGTACTTC; J gene: TRBJ2-7; clone size: NA; D gene: TRBD2; V gene: TRBV14
CDR3 protein: CASSLGDGSGYNQPQHF; CDR3 DNA: TGTGCCAGCAGTTTAGGGGACGGCTCGGGCTACAATCAGCCCCAGCATTTT; J gene: TRBJ1-5; clone size: NA; D gene: NA; V gene: TRBV28
CDR3 protein: CASRASGSSEQFF; CDR3 DNA: TGTGCCAGCAGGGCGAGCGGGAGCAGCGAGCAGTTCTTC; J gene: TRBJ2-1; clone size: once; D gene: TRBD2; V gene: TRBV4-2
CDR3 protein: CASSIEGTTSLF; CDR3 DNA: TGTGCCAGCAGTATTGAAGGTACCACGTCACTCTTC; J gene: TRBJ1-2; clone size: NA; D gene: NA; V gene: TRBV28
CDR3 protein: CASSYDRGLNNEQFF; CDR3 DNA: TGTGCCAGCAGTTACGACAGGGGGCTAAATAATGAGCAGTTCTTC; J gene: TRBJ2-1; clone size: NA; D gene: TRBD1; V gene: TRBV6-2/TRBV6-3
CDR3 protein: CASSPTGTSGRNEQFF; CDR3 DNA: TGTGCCAGCAGCCCAACCGGGACTAGCGGGAGAAATGAGCAGTTCTTC; J gene: TRBJ2-1; clone size: NA; D gene: TRBD2; V gene: TRBV5-4
CDR3 protein: CASSGTSGFKDYGYTF; CDR3 DNA: TGTGCCAGCAGCGGGACCTCGGGGTTTAAGGACTATGGCTACACCTTC; J gene: TRBJ1-2; clone size: NA; D gene: NA; V gene: TRBV9
CDR3 protein: CASSLRDTDTQYF; CDR3 DNA: TGCGCCAGCAGCTTGAGGGACACAGATACGCAGTATTTT; J gene: TRBJ2-3; clone size: NA; D gene: NA; V gene: TRBV5-1
CDR3 protein: CASSQSSTGLGELFF; CDR3 DNA: TGCGCCAGCAGTCAATCTTCGACAGGGCTCGGGGAGCTGTTTTTT; J gene: TRBJ2-2; clone size: NA; D gene: TRBD1; V gene: TRBV23-1
CDR3 protein: CASSLESQGHNGYTF; CDR3 DNA: TGTGCCAGCAGCTTAGAATCGCAGGGGCATAATGGCTACACCTTC; J gene: TRBJ1-2; clone size: NA; D gene: NA; V gene: TRBV7-2
CDR3 protein: CASSSIKDRVGTYEQYF; CDR3 DNA: TGTGCCAGCAGCTCAATTAAGGACAGGGTAGGGACCTACGAGCAGTACTTC; J gene: TRBJ2-7; clone size: NA; D gene: TRBD1; V gene: TRBV11-2
CDR3 protein: CSVGGTTGDTQYF; CDR3 DNA: TGCAGCGTTGGAGGAACAACGGGAGATACGCAGTATTTT; J gene: TRBJ2-3; clone size: NA; D gene: NA; V gene: TRBV29-1
CDR3 protein: CASSPRQGGEKLFF; CDR3 DNA: TGTGCCAGCAGCCCACGGCAGGGCGGGGAAAAACTGTTTTTT; J gene: TRBJ1-4; clone size: NA; D gene: NA; V gene: TRBV7-9
CDR3 protein: CASSLITGMNTEAFF; CDR3 DNA: TGTGCCAGCAGCTTAATTACAGGGATGAACACTGAAGCTTTCTTT; J gene: TRBJ1-1; clone size: NA; D gene: NA; V gene: TRBV7-2
CDR3 protein: CASSEATGGNSPLHF; CDR3 DNA: TGTGCCAGCAGTGAAGCTACAGGGGGGAATTCACCCCTCCACTTT; J gene: TRBJ1-6; clone size: NA; D gene: TRBD1; V gene: TRBV6-1
CDR3 protein: CASSQRGAGTEAFF; CDR3 DNA: TGTGCCAGCAGCCAAAGGGGGGCTGGCACTGAAGCTTTCTTT; J gene: TRBJ1-1; clone size: NA; D gene: NA; V gene: TRBV3-1/TRBV3-2
CDR3 protein: CASSPQAAMGTGELFF; CDR3 DNA: TGTGCCAGCAGTCCCCAGGCCGCAATGGGCACCGGGGAGCTGTTTTTT; J gene: TRBJ2-2; clone size: once; D gene: NA; V gene: TRBV25-1
CDR3 protein: CASRSAGVNQPQHF; CDR3 DNA: TGTGCCAGCCGCAGCGCGGGGGTCAATCAGCCCCAGCATTTT; J gene: TRBJ1-5; clone size: NA; D gene: NA; V gene: TRBV25-1
CDR3 protein: CASSAHRGADNSPLHF; CDR3 DNA: TGTGCCAGCAGCGCCCACAGGGGGGCCGATAATTCACCCCTCCACTTT; J gene: TRBJ1-6; clone size: NA; D gene: TRBD1; V gene: TRBV5-6
CDR3 protein: CASSEARETQYF; CDR3 DNA: TGTGCCAGCAGTGAAGCTAGGGAGACCCAGTACTTC; J gene: TRBJ2-5; clone size: few; D gene: NA; V gene: TRBV6-1